Listed here is a single TCR beta chain. This entry belongs to a study of OX40 agonist ivuxolimab in advanced cancers. The wider study: From about 20 to 79 years was the age range, with a mean of around 57 years, and 65% to 90% were male.

Germline values: CDR1 SEHNR, CDR2 FQNEAQ (reference sequence). The CDR3 consists of 11 residues. With 5 bases removed from V and 6 bases from J, the gap between germline ends came to 8 bases. Clones were sequenced by immunoSEQ multiplex PCR, and TCRdb holds only the in-frame ones, with some missing. The table lists about 67,000 clones, around 86% of them singletons. The V and J genes are TRBV7-9 and TRBJ2-7, with D maybe TRBD1 (6 bases). The sequenced sample was CD4+ or CD8+ T cells sorted from blood, obtained in a trial of the OX40 agonist ivuxolimab. This clonotype originated in an adult with an advanced solid tumor such as melanoma, head and neck, liver or kidney cancer. The CDR3 reads CASSPGVEQYF. The CDR3 nucleotides read TGTGCCAGCAGCCCAGGGGTCGAGCAGTACTTC.